This T cell receptor beta chain emerged from a study of graft-versus-host responses after intestinal transplantation (dated by TCRdb to the early 2020s). About the full investigation: The transplants that recipients got were multivisceral, liver-intestinal, or isolated intestinal. Anti-thymocyte globulin induction was given to all recipients, followed by maintenance tacrolimus and steroids for approximately 3 years. After intestinal transplantation, graft-versus-host and host-versus-graft alloreactive T cell clones were followed in the graft, circulation and bone marrow using bulk TCR-beta CDR3 sequencing. Alloreactive clones were identified by sequencing pre-transplant mixed lymphocyte reaction products and comparing them with unstimulated pre-transplant donor and recipient T cells. Of the approximately 25 intestinal transplant recipients enrolled in the cohort, one of whom was a retransplant, a few patients without pretransplant specimens were excluded. Donor T cell macrochimerism was defined as a peak of at least 4% donor T cells among recipient peripheral blood mononuclear cells. Rather than going through the commercial service, samples from three later patients were sequenced in-house on an Illumina MiSeq and processed with MiXCR. Study-level results and caveats: GvH clones were found in recipient bone marrow, and some of the GvH clones appeared earlier in ileal mucosa or blood, which is consistent with an intestinal mucosal origin. In the allografts of patients with donor T cell macrochimerism, GvH to HvG T cell clonal ratios were high. Early after transplant, peak levels of circulating GvH clones were found to be associated with declines in HvG clones. The conclusions were limited by the relatively low number and heterogeneity of the intestinal transplant patients.

A remark on this clone: It lacks a known antigen. Per-base qualities were not stored, and no clone one base away is much larger.

A distance of 12 bases separates the germline ends of V and J, which lose 5 bases and 0 bases respectively. As encoded in the germline V gene, CDR1 is SGHRS while CDR2 is YFSETQ. Counted from cysteine to phenylalanine, this CDR3 has 15 amino acids. The only DNA kept is the CDR3, 45 bases in frame from the first base. In the first month after transplant, blood samples were collected up to 4 times, and after that at least monthly when available. The library was built by means of the immunoSEQ multiplex PCR assay. High-throughput TCR-beta CDR3 sequencing of genomic DNA from most patients was performed by Adaptive Biotechnologies. On the study's bioinformatics: TCR sequencing data for over 15 patients were retrieved from Adaptive's ImmunoSEQ software; a few other patients were processed with MiXCR and VDJtools. Because the origin of CDR3 nucleotide sequences shared between donor and recipient could not be assigned, those sequences were removed. At least 2-fold expansion over unstimulated cells and a minimum CFSE-low frequency of 0.002% (template counts) or 0.001% (read counts) were required for clones to be classified as alloreactive. Clones were considered mappable if detected in sequenced pre-transplant spleen, lymph node, or MLR CFSE-low populations of the donor or recipient. Cumulative frequency of alloreactive clones was calculated as a percentage of all sequences weighted by copy number. The clones in this table, taken by TCRdb from immuneACCESS, are in-frame only. Not every clone is retained; where verified, under half of the shortfall comes from an unresolved V gene, and the cause of the rest is unknown. V and J calls and clone size are given by that table; D and trimming were obtained from the DNA. Within this sample are approximately 77,000 clones, with about 90% of them counted one time only. Together, the top ten hold over 0.55% of the sample.

Sequencing was performed on PBMCs, taken 98 days after intestinal transplantation. The TCR originated in a human patient who received an intestinal transplant, so some T cells may come from the graft donor. The sequence joins TRBV5-1 to TRBJ2-1; TRBD1 is possibly the D segment (5 matching bases). The DNA sequence reads TGCGCCAGCAGTTTAGACAGACCCTCCTACAATGAGCAGTTCTTC. The resulting protein is CASSLDRPSYNEQFF.